This entry lists 13 T cell receptor beta chains sequenced from one sample in a study of beta chain features in type 1 diabetes. Regarding the study as a whole: All four CD4+ subsets from Type 1 diabetes patients carried moderately but significantly shorter TCRB CDR3s.

What was sequenced were expressed TCRB transcripts, since all of the isolated RNA had been reverse transcribed. Produced via immunoSEQ multiplex PCR; TCRdb's table is partial and in-frame only. The sample includes about 340,000 clones, about 13% of them seen just once. The antigens for these receptors are not known. The sample consisted of naive CD4+ T cells from blood. These receptor sequences come from a woman aged 18-29 years with type 1 diabetes.

The chain links TRBV15 to TRBJ2-1, with 8 bases that match TRBD2. Germline trimming cut 6 bases from V and 2 bases from J; bases unmatched to any gene: 6. The CDR3 contains 15 residues. Germline values: CDR1 LNHNV, CDR2 YYDKDF (reference sequence). The CDR3 loop reads CATRPGLVTYNEQFF. In DNA form, the CDR3 reads TGTGCCACCAGACCGGGACTAGTCACCTACAATGAGCAGTTCTTC.

As concerns this clone: In the same sample, other DNA sequences code for this CDR3. The chain is built from TRBV7-2 and TRBJ2-3; D uncertain. The germline gives CDR1 SGHTA, CDR2 FQGNSA. V lost 5 bases and J 2 bases, leaving 5 bases between the germline ends. The CDR3 totals 12 residues. The CDR3, as DNA: TGTGCCAGCAGCCCTTTCACAGATACGCAGTATTTT. As protein: CASSPFTDTQYF.

The rearrangement links TRBV30 to TRBJ2-3; 10 nucleotides agree with TRBD2. CDR3 length: 16 amino acids. Trimming at V came to 5 bases and at J to 4 bases, leaving 12 bases not matched to a gene. Germline loops: CDR1 GTSNPN, CDR2 SVGIG (reference sequence). The CDR3 DNA reads as TGTGCCTGGGGCGGCCTCAGCGGGAGGGCCGCAGATACGCAGTATTTT. This sequence encodes CAWGGLSGRAADTQYF.

The chain is built from TRBV2 and TRBJ2-1, with 7 bases lining up with TRBD2. The CDR3 contains 13 residues. CDR1 is SNHLY, CDR2 FYNNEI, per germline. J lost 7 bases, V lost 8 bases, and 8 bases had no gene match. CDR3 bases: TGTGCCAGCGCTGGGGCCGGGAGGAATGAGCAGTTCTTC. It codes for CASAGAGRNEQFF.

This clone has a handful of counts. This specimen includes other DNA sequences encoding the same CDR3. The J gene is TRBJ2-2, the V gene TRBV9; D remains unclear. CDR1 is SGDLS and CDR2 is YYNGEE in the germline V gene. Trimming removed 0 bases from V and 1 base from J, with 4 bases in between. This CDR3 has 14 residues. The CDR3 spells CASSVGGNTGELFF. CDR3 sequence (DNA): TGTGCCAGCAGCGTAGGCGGGAACACCGGGGAGCTGTTTTTT. The whole variable domain, remainder taken from reference TRBV9 and TRBJ2-2, is DSGVTQTPKHLITATGQRVTLRCSPRSGDLSVYWYQQSLDQGLQFLIQYYNGEERAKGNILERFSAQQFPDLHSELNLSSLELGDSALYFCASSVGGNTGELFFGEGSRLTVL.

The chain is built from TRBV7-8 and TRBJ2-7, with 10 bases aligning to TRBD2. The CDR3 covers 17 residues. Germline assignment: CDR1 SGHVS and CDR2 FQNEAQ. With 2 bases clipped from V and 1 base from J, the junction kept 8 bases outside the gene matches. CDR3 DNA: TGTGCCAGCAGCTTACAGCGGGAGGGCCCCCCTTCCTACGAGCAGTACTTC. Its protein product is CASSLQREGPPSYEQYF.

This clone was counted a few times. The chain has TRBV9 and TRBJ2-1; 9 positions match TRBD2. This CDR3 comprises 17 residues. The junction had 7 bases not matched to a gene; V was cut back by 0 bases and J by 3 bases. Germline V gene lookup returns CDR1 SGDLS and CDR2 YYNGEE. CDR3 in amino acids: CASSVDPSGNSYNEQFF. The CDR3 region has the DNA TGTGCCAGCAGCGTAGATCCTAGCGGGAATAGCTACAATGAGCAGTTCTTC.

This clone has only a few counts. The chain recombines TRBV18 with TRBJ1-5; 7 bases match TRBD1. V lost 4 bases, J lost 5 bases, and 2 bases stayed unmatched. CDR3 length: 13 residues. CDR1 is KGHSH, CDR2 LQKENI, per germline. The CDR3 loop reads CASSQTGDQPQHF. The CDR3 bases are TGTGCCAGCTCACAAACAGGGGATCAGCCCCAGCATTTT.

This clone was recorded a few times. The chain couples TRBV9 to TRBJ2-1, with 7 bases matching TRBD2. The V gene's germline CDR1 is SGDLS and CDR2 YYNGEE. The CDR3 contains 16 residues. The junction had 5 bases not matched to a gene; V was cut back by 0 bases and J by 2 bases. DNA of the CDR3: TGTGCCAGCAGCGTAGCCGGACTAGGGGCCTACAATGAGCAGTTCTTC. This gives the protein CASSVAGLGAYNEQFF.

The chain carries TRBV18 and TRBJ1-2; the match to TRBD1 covers 10 bases. CDR3 size: 13 residues. CDR1 is KGHSH and CDR2 is LQKENI in the germline V gene. With 2 bases clipped from V and 8 bases from J, the junction kept 2 bases outside the gene matches. In nucleotides, the CDR3 is TGTGCCAGCTCACCAGGGACAGGGGAAGGCTACACCTTC. This encodes CASSPGTGEGYTF.

In this sample, this clone turned up a few times. V gene TRBV2 combines with J gene TRBJ2-3; 7 bases fit TRBD2. CDR1 is SNHLY, CDR2 FYNNEI, per germline. The trim removed 8 bases at V and 2 bases at J, leaving 4 bases unmatched. This CDR3 contains 13 residues. Written as DNA, the CDR3 is TGTGCCAGCCTAGCGGAGCTCACAGATACGCAGTATTTT. Translation: CASLAELTDTQYF.

In its sample, this clone was seen once. The chain combines TRBV10-3 with TRBJ1-2; no reliable D call. Germline-derived CDR1 and CDR2 are ENHRY and SYGVKD. This CDR3 is built from 15 residues. V was cut by 2 bases and J by 2 bases, with 12 bases left in between. CDR3 sequence (DNA): TGTGCCATCAGTGAGACAGAAAGCAGAAACTATGGCTACACCTTC. Translating it yields CAISETESRNYGYTF.

This clone came up a few times. The gene calls are TRBV28 and TRBJ2-3, with 8 positions matching TRBD1. V lost 5 bases, J lost 7 bases, and 11 bases stayed unmatched. CDR1 is MDHEN, CDR2 SYDVKM, per germline. The CDR3 consists of 15 residues. The CDR3 spells CASSTDRDYHYTQYF. As DNA, the CDR3 is TGTGCCAGCAGTACGGACAGGGATTACCATTATACGCAGTATTTT.